This T cell receptor beta chain was documented in a study of early T cells in non-severe SARS-CoV-2 infection. Study context: Chains were not paired, and sequencing was done on bulk RNA from unsorted whole blood.

Unique molecular identifier tags were affixed to discrete cDNA molecules. TCRdb processed the 5' RACE reads anew with MiXCR; each CDR3 protein has one entry. Of over 50,000 distinct CDR3 sequences in the sample, 7% to 9% were seen once. At least ten counts were recorded for this clonotype. The sequenced sample was whole blood. The origin of this receptor is an adult who was a healthcare worker with PCR-confirmed SARS-CoV-2 infection or an uninfected control (not recorded which).

The CDR3 is CASSPRTGVPNSPLHF. The DNA for the CDR3 is TGTGCCAGCAGTCCAAGGACAGGAGTCCCTAATTCACCCCTCCACTTT. The chain couples TRBV27 to TRBJ1-6; 7 bases line up with TRBD1. V shed 5 bases, J shed 6 bases, and the junction held 10 bases outside the gene matches. This CDR3 contains 16 residues. CDR1 is MNHEY, CDR2 SMNVEV, per germline (reference sequence).